The sample holds many counts of the clone carrying this TCR beta chain. Its antigen is not identified. These data belong to a study of T-cell reconstitution after alpha-beta-depleted transplantation in children. Whole-study results and caveats: Several hundred graft clones that had expanded were reportedly the source of alpha-beta T cells about two months after transplant. Fresh T-cell production supplied most of the T-cell counts and diversity seen one year after transplant.

Per the germline V gene, CDR1 is SGHKS and CDR2 is YYEKEE (reference sequence). V was pared by 4 bases and J by 1 base, with 9 bases between. The CDR3 consists of 13 residues. Using unique molecular identifiers, the investigators prepared the TCRbeta library. MiXCR was run by TCRdb on the PCR reads, yielding one entry per CDR3 protein. The table lists about 300,000 distinct CDR3 sequences, 6.5% to 9% of them singletons. The source material was peripheral blood, sampled 360 days after TCRalphabeta/CD19-depleted stem cell transplant. The source of this sequence is a female patient aged 2 to 10 who had a stem cell transplant for Fanconi anemia, so the T cells may come from the graft donor. The V and J genes are TRBV5-5 and TRBJ2-7, with D perhaps matching TRBD1 (6 bases). CDR3 DNA: TGTGCCAGCAGCCACGGACAGTCCTACGAGCAGTACTTC. This translates into CASSHGQSYEQYF. The full variable domain, with the rest looked up from reference TRBV5-5 and TRBJ2-7, is DAGVTQSPTHLIKTRGQQVTLRCSPISGHKSVSWYQQVLGQGPQFIFQYYEKEERGRGNFPDRFSARQFPNYSSELNVNALLLGDSALYLCASSHGQSYEQYFGPGTRLTVT.